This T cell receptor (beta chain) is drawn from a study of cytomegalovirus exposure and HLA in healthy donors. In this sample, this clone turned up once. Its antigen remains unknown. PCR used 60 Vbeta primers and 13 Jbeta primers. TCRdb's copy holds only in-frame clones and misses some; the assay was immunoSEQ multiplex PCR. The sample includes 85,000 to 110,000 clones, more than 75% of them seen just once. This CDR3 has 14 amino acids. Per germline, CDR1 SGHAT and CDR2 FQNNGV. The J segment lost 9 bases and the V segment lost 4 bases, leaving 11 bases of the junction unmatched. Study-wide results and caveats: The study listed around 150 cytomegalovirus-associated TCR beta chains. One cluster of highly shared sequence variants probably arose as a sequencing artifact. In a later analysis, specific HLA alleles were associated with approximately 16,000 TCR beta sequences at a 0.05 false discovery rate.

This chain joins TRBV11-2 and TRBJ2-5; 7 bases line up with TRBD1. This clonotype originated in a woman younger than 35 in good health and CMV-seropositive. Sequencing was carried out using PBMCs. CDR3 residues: CASSSSDRDWAQYF. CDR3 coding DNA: TGTGCCAGCAGCTCATCCGACAGGGATTGGGCCCAGTACTTC.